The rows below give T cell receptor beta chains drawn from one sample of a study of neurological immune-mediated disorders. TCRdb used MiXCR to reprocess the 5' RACE reads, holding one entry per CDR3 protein. This table has about 82,000 distinct CDR3 sequences, 2.5% to 3% appearing once. Input material: PBMCs. The receptors originated from a woman aged 25 to 39 with multiple sclerosis. CDR3s include the opening cysteine and the closing phenylalanine or tryptophan. A D gene is named only where the DNA matches it firmly. Size is omitted from some rows. Given values are once, few, many or a class for expanded clones.

clone_size: NA
v_call: TRBV14
d_call: NA
j_call: TRBJ1-1
cdr3_aa: CASSQTGPAEAFF
cdr3_nt: TGTGCCAGCAGCCAAACAGGGCCGGCCGAAGCTTTCTTT

clone_size: many
v_call: TRBV20-1
d_call: TRBD1
j_call: TRBJ2-1
cdr3_aa: CSAVRQGPYNEQFF
cdr3_nt: TGCAGTGCTGTTCGACAGGGGCCGTACAATGAGCAGTTCTTC

clone_size: many
v_call: TRBV5-1
d_call: NA
j_call: TRBJ2-7
cdr3_aa: CASSEGPAYEQYF
cdr3_nt: TGCGCCAGCAGCGAGGGACCTGCTTACGAGCAGTACTTC

clone_size: many
v_call: TRBV27
d_call: TRBD2
j_call: TRBJ2-1
cdr3_aa: CASSSRLALTSSYNEQFF
cdr3_nt: TGTGCCAGCAGTTCCCGACTAGCGCTAACTAGCTCCTACAATGAGCAGTTCTTC

clone_size: many
v_call: TRBV12-3/TRBV12-4
d_call: NA
j_call: TRBJ2-2
cdr3_aa: CASSLWGFNTGELFF
cdr3_nt: TGTGCCAGCAGTTTATGGGGGTTTAACACCGGGGAGCTGTTTTTT

clone_size: many
v_call: TRBV20-1
d_call: TRBD2
j_call: TRBJ2-7
cdr3_aa: CSARERGLAGGRQYF
cdr3_nt: TGCAGTGCTAGAGAAAGAGGACTAGCGGGAGGTCGGCAGTACTTC

clone_size: many
v_call: TRBV27
d_call: NA
j_call: TRBJ1-3
cdr3_aa: CASSEDQGPGNTIYF
cdr3_nt: TGTGCCAGCAGTGAGGATCAGGGACCAGGAAACACCATATATTTT

clone_size: many
v_call: TRBV28
d_call: TRBD1
j_call: TRBJ1-2
cdr3_aa: CASRETGREYGYTF
cdr3_nt: TGTGCCAGCAGGGAGACAGGGCGAGAGTATGGCTACACCTTC

clone_size: many
v_call: TRBV6-5
d_call: NA
j_call: TRBJ1-2
cdr3_aa: CASSSYEGYGYTF
cdr3_nt: TGTGCCAGCAGTTCCTATGAGGGCTATGGCTACACCTTC

clone_size: many
v_call: TRBV7-2
d_call: NA
j_call: TRBJ1-1
cdr3_aa: CASSLGVGYTEAFF
cdr3_nt: TGTGCCAGCAGCTTAGGGGTGGGATACACTGAAGCTTTCTTT

clone_size: many
v_call: TRBV5-1
d_call: NA
j_call: TRBJ2-7
cdr3_aa: CASSFLRLGEGEQYF
cdr3_nt: TGCGCCAGCAGCTTCCTCCGACTGGGAGAGGGTGAGCAGTACTTC

clone_size: many
v_call: TRBV6-2/TRBV6-3
d_call: TRBD1
j_call: TRBJ2-1
cdr3_aa: CASSYSWTGLREQFF
cdr3_nt: TGTGCCAGCAGTTACTCGTGGACAGGGTTACGTGAGCAGTTCTTC

clone_size: many
v_call: TRBV24-1
d_call: TRBD2
j_call: TRBJ2-1
cdr3_aa: CATSDSQNGLAGDHEQFF
cdr3_nt: TGTGCCACCAGTGATTCTCAAAACGGACTAGCGGGAGATCATGAGCAGTTCTTC

clone_size: many
v_call: TRBV10-3
d_call: TRBD2
j_call: TRBJ2-1
cdr3_aa: CAISPSGRDNEQFF
cdr3_nt: TGTGCCATCAGTCCTAGCGGGAGAGACAATGAGCAGTTCTTC

clone_size: many
v_call: TRBV14
d_call: NA
j_call: TRBJ1-1
cdr3_aa: CASSRYGLTRWMNTEAFF
cdr3_nt: TGTGCCAGCAGCCGATATGGACTGACGAGATGGATGAACACTGAAGCTTTCTTT

clone_size: many
v_call: TRBV11-3
d_call: NA
j_call: TRBJ2-3
cdr3_aa: CASSFSYGSPSTDTQYF
cdr3_nt: TGTGCCAGCAGCTTCTCATACGGGTCACCAAGCACAGATACGCAGTATTTT

clone_size: many
v_call: TRBV20-1
d_call: NA
j_call: TRBJ2-1
cdr3_aa: CSARYWRSYNEQFF
cdr3_nt: TGCAGTGCTAGGTACTGGAGGTCCTACAATGAGCAGTTCTTC

clone_size: many
v_call: TRBV7-2
d_call: NA
j_call: TRBJ2-1
cdr3_aa: CASSSNRNEQFF
cdr3_nt: TGTGCCAGCAGTTCGAACCGGAATGAGCAGTTCTTC

clone_size: many
v_call: TRBV20-1
d_call: TRBD2
j_call: TRBJ2-1
cdr3_aa: CNPGGLAGVNEQFF
cdr3_nt: TGCAACCCGGGAGGACTAGCGGGTGTAAATGAGCAGTTCTTC

clone_size: many
v_call: TRBV4-3
d_call: NA
j_call: TRBJ2-6
cdr3_aa: CASSQETPTSGANVLTF
cdr3_nt: TGCGCCAGCAGCCAAGAGACACCGACCTCTGGGGCCAACGTCCTGACTTTC

clone_size: many
v_call: TRBV6-2/TRBV6-3
d_call: NA
j_call: TRBJ2-3
cdr3_aa: CASSSGHQSTDTQYF
cdr3_nt: TGTGCCAGCAGTTCGGGACACCAGTCAACAGATACGCAGTATTTT

clone_size: many
v_call: TRBV20-1
d_call: NA
j_call: TRBJ2-3
cdr3_aa: CSARVLLAGPNTQYF
cdr3_nt: TGCAGTGCTAGAGTCCTTCTCGCGGGGCCAAATACGCAGTATTTT

clone_size: few
v_call: TRBV10-1
d_call: NA
j_call: TRBJ2-1
cdr3_aa: CASSGQARGEQFF
cdr3_nt: TGCGCCAGCAGTGGACAGGCCAGGGGTGAGCAGTTCTTC

clone_size: medium-sized
v_call: TRBV2
d_call: NA
j_call: TRBJ2-5
cdr3_aa: CASIPRGGQETQYF
cdr3_nt: TGTGCCAGCATTCCGCGAGGGGGTCAAGAGACCCAGTACTTC

clone_size: many
v_call: TRBV7-9
d_call: NA
j_call: TRBJ2-1
cdr3_aa: CASSPTVGAHNEQFF
cdr3_nt: TGTGCCAGCAGCCCAACGGTCGGAGCCCACAATGAGCAGTTCTTC

clone_size: many
v_call: TRBV20-1
d_call: TRBD2
j_call: TRBJ2-5
cdr3_aa: CSARIGLAGVETQYF
cdr3_nt: TGCAGTGCTAGAATAGGACTAGCGGGAGTAGAGACCCAGTACTTC

clone_size: many
v_call: TRBV6-5
d_call: NA
j_call: TRBJ2-7
cdr3_aa: CASSPLDSSYEQYF
cdr3_nt: TGTGCCAGCAGTCCTCTAGACAGCTCCTACGAGCAGTACTTC

clone_size: many
v_call: TRBV11-2
d_call: TRBD1
j_call: TRBJ1-2
cdr3_aa: CASSSGTEANYGYTF
cdr3_nt: TGTGCCAGCAGCTCTGGGACAGAAGCTAACTATGGCTACACCTTC

clone_size: many
v_call: TRBV20-1
d_call: NA
j_call: TRBJ2-5
cdr3_aa: CSATGGLAETQYF
cdr3_nt: TGCAGTGCTACAGGGGGGCTAGCGGAGACCCAGTACTTC

clone_size: many
v_call: TRBV24-1
d_call: TRBD1
j_call: TRBJ2-1
cdr3_aa: CATSDAGQGTNNEQFF
cdr3_nt: TGTGCCACCAGTGATGCGGGACAGGGGACTAACAATGAGCAGTTCTTC

clone_size: many
v_call: TRBV6-2/TRBV6-3
d_call: NA
j_call: TRBJ2-3
cdr3_aa: CASSYDQDTQYF
cdr3_nt: TGTGCCAGCAGTTACGATCAAGATACGCAGTATTTT

clone_size: NA
v_call: TRBV29-1
d_call: NA
j_call: TRBJ1-1
cdr3_aa: CSVGGWGTEAFF
cdr3_nt: TGCAGCGTTGGCGGGTGGGGCACTGAAGCTTTCTTT

clone_size: many
v_call: TRBV12-3/TRBV12-4
d_call: TRBD1
j_call: TRBJ1-2
cdr3_aa: CASSLRDSPNYGYTF
cdr3_nt: TGTGCCAGCAGTCTGAGGGACAGCCCTAACTATGGCTACACCTTC

clone_size: many
v_call: TRBV20-1
d_call: NA
j_call: TRBJ2-4
cdr3_aa: CSARGPTGGVIQYF
cdr3_nt: TGCAGTGCTAGGGGACCTACTGGCGGGGTCATTCAGTACTTC

clone_size: many
v_call: TRBV18
d_call: NA
j_call: TRBJ1-2
cdr3_aa: CASSKSLKDAEGYTF
cdr3_nt: TGTGCCAGCTCAAAGAGCTTAAAGGACGCGGAGGGCTACACCTTC

clone_size: many
v_call: TRBV5-5
d_call: TRBD2
j_call: TRBJ2-1
cdr3_aa: CASDSTGLATRVSSYNEQFF
cdr3_nt: TGTGCCAGCGATTCTACGGGACTAGCGACCCGTGTCAGCTCCTACAATGAGCAGTTCTTC

clone_size: many
v_call: TRBV29-1
d_call: NA
j_call: TRBJ2-3
cdr3_aa: CSVEAVAYDTQYF
cdr3_nt: TGCAGCGTTGAAGCCGTGGCATACGATACGCAGTATTTT

clone_size: NA
v_call: TRBV12-3/TRBV12-4
d_call: NA
j_call: TRBJ2-1
cdr3_aa: CDSSTLGNEQFF
cdr3_nt: TGTGACAGCAGTACGCTGGGAAATGAGCAGTTCTTC

clone_size: many
v_call: TRBV20-1
d_call: TRBD2
j_call: TRBJ2-5
cdr3_aa: CSASRFLTSGRRMETQYF
cdr3_nt: TGCAGTGCTAGCCGTTTTTTGACTAGCGGGAGGAGGATGGAGACCCAGTACTTC

clone_size: many
v_call: TRBV27
d_call: TRBD1
j_call: TRBJ1-2
cdr3_aa: CASRDGQGNYGYTF
cdr3_nt: TGTGCCAGCAGGGACGGACAGGGAAACTATGGCTACACCTTC

clone_size: many
v_call: TRBV9
d_call: TRBD2
j_call: TRBJ2-5
cdr3_aa: CASSVSSGRLETQYF
cdr3_nt: TGTGCCAGCAGCGTCTCTAGCGGGAGACTAGAGACCCAGTACTTC

clone_size: many
v_call: TRBV7-8
d_call: NA
j_call: TRBJ2-1
cdr3_aa: CASSLARIGQRDNEQFF
cdr3_nt: TGTGCCAGCAGCTTAGCGCGAATTGGACAGAGAGACAATGAGCAGTTCTTC

clone_size: many
v_call: TRBV20-1
d_call: TRBD1
j_call: TRBJ2-7
cdr3_aa: CSAAPQTGNYEQYF
cdr3_nt: TGCAGTGCTGCACCCCAGACAGGGAACTACGAGCAGTACTTC

clone_size: many
v_call: TRBV7-2
d_call: TRBD1
j_call: TRBJ1-2
cdr3_aa: CASSSPTGTGPYTF
cdr3_nt: TGTGCCAGCAGCTCCCCGACCGGGACAGGGCCCTACACCTTC

clone_size: many
v_call: TRBV14
d_call: NA
j_call: TRBJ1-6
cdr3_aa: CASSQEGYSPLHF
cdr3_nt: TGTGCCAGCAGCCAAGAGGGTTACTCACCCCTCCACTTT

clone_size: many
v_call: TRBV20-1
d_call: NA
j_call: TRBJ2-1
cdr3_aa: CSARDTAPSSYNEQFF
cdr3_nt: TGCAGTGCTAGAGATACAGCCCCGAGCTCCTACAATGAGCAGTTCTTC

clone_size: many
v_call: TRBV3-1
d_call: TRBD1
j_call: TRBJ1-2
cdr3_aa: CASSLYQGENYGYTF
cdr3_nt: TGTGCCAGCAGCCTCTATCAGGGGGAGAACTATGGCTACACCTTC